These 25 T cell receptor beta chains came from one sample sequenced in a study of response to subunit inactivated influenza vaccine (dated by TCRdb to 2016 to 2019). The library was made by RT-PCR. Sequencing used an Illumina HiSeq 2500. The public reads were reanalyzed by TCRdb: fastp trimming at Q25, MiXCR alignment, in-frame beta chains only. Rows matching on CDR3 protein sequence are summarized as one entry with the most common DNA and genes. This sample comprises fewer than 550,000 distinct CDR3 sequences, around 25% of them detected only once. The ten most abundant clones make up approximately 1.9% of the sample. Here the sequenced sample was CD4+ T cells sorted from PBMCs, taken about 5 days after vaccination. These receptors originate from a man aged 45-65 years who received an inactivated influenza vaccine. Donor details come from another sample of the same person, matched by shared clones.

This clonotype appeared a few times. The chain links TRBV7-3 to TRBJ2-3; no definite D call. CDR1 SGHTA and CDR2 FQGTGA come from the germline V gene. The length of the CDR3 is 13 residues. V was trimmed by 4 bases and J by 4 bases, leaving 9 bases between them. The CDR3 DNA reads as TGTGCCAGCAGCTCTAATCTAGCAGATACGCAGTATTTT. As protein: CASSSNLADTQYF.

This clonotype was recorded a few times. The V call is TRBV7-2, the J call TRBJ2-5; 9 bases are a match to TRBD2. The V segment lost 5 bases and the J segment 5 bases; nucleotides outside the gene matches: 9. The CDR3 spans 15 residues. Germline V lookup: CDR1 SGHTA, CDR2 FQGNSA. The CDR3 DNA reads as TGTGCCAGCAGCCCACAGCGCGGGGGGGCCGAGACCCAGTACTTC. It yields the protein CASSPQRGGAETQYF.

The chain recombines TRBV6-2 or TRBV6-3 with TRBJ2-1, with 8 bases aligning to TRBD1. CDR1 MNHEY and CDR2 SVGEGT come from the germline V gene. The ends lost 2 bases at V and 8 bases at J; junction bases unmatched: 8. CDR3 size: 15 residues. As DNA, the CDR3 is TGTGCCAGCAGTTACGCAGGGGGCAAGAGGGATGAGCAGTTCTTC. Protein: CASSYAGGKRDEQFF.

CDR3 in amino acids: CASSRTRLAGDQETQYF. The CDR3 DNA reads as TGTGCCAGCTCGCGAACGAGACTAGCGGGGGACCAAGAGACCCAGTACTTC. V usage is TRBV18 and J usage is TRBJ2-5; 12 bases line up with TRBD2. The CDR3 spans 17 residues. Germline V gives CDR1 KGHSH, CDR2 LQKENI. The junction had 8 bases not matched to a gene; V was cut back by 6 bases and J by 0 bases.

Only one count was recorded for this clonotype. A much larger clone lies a single base off, so this may be a read error. The chain is built from TRBV24-1 and TRBJ2-1; 7 bases map to TRBD1. CDR1 is KGHDR and CDR2 is SFDVKD in the germline V gene. CDR3 length: 14 residues. CDR3 protein: CGTSDLRTGHGQFF. CDR3 DNA sequence: TGTGGCACCAGTGACCTCCGGACAGGACATGGGCAGTTCTTC.

This clonotype turned up a few times. The chain joins TRBV18 to TRBJ2-1; 9 bases are shared with TRBD2. The CDR3 totals 15 residues. J gave up 6 bases and V 0 bases, and 3 bases lay outside the gene matches. The germline gives CDR1 KGHSH, CDR2 LQKENI. The CDR3 DNA reads as TGTGCCAGCTCACCACCGCTAGCGGGGAGCAATGAGCAGTTCTTC. It is translated as CASSPPLAGSNEQFF.

The CDR3 nucleotides read TGTGCCAGCAGCTTTTACTTCGGATCAAAAGAGACCCAGTACTTC. This translates into CASSFYFGSKETQYF. The chain combines TRBV7-2 with TRBJ2-5; the D is unclear. Germline V CDR1 and CDR2: SGHTA, FQGNSA. This CDR3 contains 15 residues. The germline V and J ends were trimmed by 3 bases and 3 bases, with 14 bases remaining between them.

Comment on this clonotype: The junction departs from germline at one end; a sequencing error may be responsible. The chain employs TRBV15 and TRBJ2-2, with D perhaps given as TRBD1 or TRBD2 (5 bases each). There are 17 residues in the CDR3. Germline V gene sequence: CDR1 LNHNV, CDR2 YYDKDF (reference sequence). CDR3 region: CATSRDVRGAKTGELFF. In nucleotides, the CDR3 is TGTGCCACCAGCAGAGATGTGAGGGGCGCGAAAACCGGGGAGCTGTTTTTT.

The chain links TRBV18 to TRBJ1-1; perhaps TRBD1 as D (6 bases). The germline CDR1 and CDR2 sequences are KGHSH and LQKENI. There are 13 residues in the CDR3. Trimming removed 4 bases from V and 1 base from J, with 7 bases in between. CDR3 nucleotide sequence: TGTGCCAGCTCACGGGGACAGAACACTGAAGCTTTCTTT. Its protein product is CASSRGQNTEAFF.

The J gene is TRBJ2-1, the V gene TRBV20-1; 13 bases line up with TRBD2. Germline CDR1 DFQATT, CDR2 SNEGSKA (reference sequence). This CDR3 spans 14 amino acids. The J segment lost 9 bases and the V segment lost 3 bases, leaving 5 bases of the junction unmatched. The CDR3 nucleotides read TGCAGTGCTAGTCTAAGGACTAGCGGGGGTGAGCAGTTCTTC. Its translation: CSASLRTSGGEQFF.

The chain uses TRBV12-3 or TRBV12-4 and TRBJ2-3; D assignment may be TRBD1 or TRBD2 (5 bases each). The CDR3 sequence is 13 residues long. V shed 7 bases and J shed 6 bases, with 14 bases lying between them. CDR3 protein: CASTLRGVDTQYF. Here the CDR3 DNA reads TGTGCCAGCACCTTGAGGGGTGTGGATACGCAGTATTTT.

This clonotype was recorded a few times. The rearrangement links TRBV6-2 or TRBV6-3 to TRBJ2-1; 7 nucleotides match TRBD1. This CDR3 has 17 amino acids. In germline, CDR1 is MNHEY, CDR2 SVGEGT. Trimming took 0 bases from V and 0 from J; bases not matched to a gene: 5. CDR3 residues: CASSYSRGRGSYNEQFF. DNA for the CDR3: TGTGCCAGCAGTTACTCGAGGGGGCGAGGCTCCTACAATGAGCAGTTCTTC.

A few counts support this clonotype. The chain has TRBV12-3 or TRBV12-4 and TRBJ1-3, with 7 bases lining up with TRBD1. The CDR3 extends over 15 amino acids. The V and J ends lost 5 bases and 5 bases, in that order; junction bases with no gene match: 9. CDR3 DNA: TGTGCCAGCAGTCCCTGGGAGGGGGCGAGAAACACCATATATTTT. It codes for CASSPWEGARNTIYF.

The CDR3 region is CASSSNPSGSGEQYF. The CDR3, as DNA: TGTGCCAGCAGTTCTAATCCTTCAGGGTCCGGGGAGCAGTACTTC. The chain couples TRBV12-3 or TRBV12-4 to TRBJ2-7, with D tentatively TRBD1 (5 bases). The CDR3 runs 15 residues. Trimming stripped 4 bases from V and 7 bases from J, with 20 bases between.

The rearrangement links TRBV10-3 to TRBJ2-5; D is ambiguous. The V gene's germline CDR1 is ENHRY and CDR2 SYGVKD. V was shortened by 8 bases and J by 5 bases, with 6 bases between the two germline ends. This CDR3 contains 10 residues. CDR3 region: CAIGLETQYF. Written as DNA, the CDR3 is TGTGCCATCGGATTGGAGACCCAGTACTTC.

V and J are TRBV11-2 and TRBJ2-7, with D unresolved. The V end was cut by 1 base, the J end by 3 bases, with 13 bases between. Germline CDR1 reads SGHAT; CDR2 reads FQNNGV. The CDR3 contains 15 residues. In nucleotides, the CDR3 is TGTGCCAGCAGCTTAGGTTTTATACGGAACTACGAGCAGTACTTC. This sequence encodes CASSLGFIRNYEQYF.

This rearrangement joins TRBV27 to TRBJ2-5; TRBD1 agrees at 12 bases. The ends lost 6 bases at V and 4 bases at J; junction bases unmatched: 6. Per germline, CDR1 MNHEY and CDR2 SMNVEV (reference sequence). The length of the CDR3 is 15 residues. The CDR3 nucleotides read TGTGCCAGCAGCCCGGGGACAGGGGGCCGAGAGACCCAGTACTTC. Translating gives CASSPGTGGRETQYF.

As regards this clonotype: No DNA is shown, since the ends of the CDR3 on it are uncertain; the CDR3 is the one TCRdb lists. The chain is built from TRBV20-1 and TRBJ2-5. Germline CDR1 and CDR2: DFQATT and SNEGSKA (reference sequence). The CDR3 spans 13 residues, counting both ends. CDR3 in amino acids: CSARDHILETQYF.

The rearrangement uses TRBV9 and TRBJ2-3; 9 bases agree with TRBD2. This CDR3 has 16 amino acids. The germline CDR1 and CDR2 sequences are SGDLS and YYNGEE. J gave up 2 bases and V 5 bases, and 9 bases lay outside the gene matches. This CDR3 reads CASSASGRWVTDTQYF. CDR3 coding DNA: TGTGCCAGCAGTGCAAGCGGGAGGTGGGTCACAGATACGCAGTATTTT.

This clonotype showed up just a few times. This chain uses TRBV12-3 or TRBV12-4 with TRBJ2-7; D not resolved. Trimming left V 4 bases short and J 7 bases short, with 11 bases between. The CDR3 spans 12 residues. CDR3 protein: CASSSRREEQYF. The CDR3 DNA reads TGTGCCAGCAGTTCCAGACGAGAGGAGCAGTACTTC.

This clonotype has a handful of counts. The chain carries TRBV7-2 and TRBJ1-1; 7 bases match TRBD1. Germline V lookup: CDR1 SGHTA, CDR2 FQGNSA. The CDR3 runs 15 residues. The ends lost 5 bases at V and 1 base at J; junction bases unmatched: 7. The CDR3, as DNA: TGTGCCAGCAGCGTTACCGGGACAGAGAACACTGAAGCTTTCTTT. Protein sequence: CASSVTGTENTEAFF.

This clonotype appeared many times. The J gene is TRBJ1-1, the V gene TRBV6-2 or TRBV6-3, with TRBD1 matching over 8 bases. V trimming: 5 bases; J trimming: 4 bases; junction bases outside the gene matches: 12. The CDR3 length is 16 residues. Germline V gene sequence: CDR1 MNHEY, CDR2 SVGEGT. CDR3 region: CASSRRTGWSSTEAFF. The DNA for the CDR3 is TGTGCCAGCAGTAGGAGGACAGGGTGGAGTAGCACTGAAGCTTTCTTT.

This chain connects TRBV20-1 to TRBJ2-3; the D gene is possibly TRBD1 (5 bases). This CDR3 has 12 residues. V was shortened by 6 bases and J by 0 bases, with 7 bases between the two germline ends. Germline CDR1 and CDR2: DFQATT and SNEGSKA (reference sequence). CDR3: CSAPGSTDTQYF. In nucleotides, the CDR3 is TGCAGTGCCCCAGGGAGCACAGATACGCAGTATTTT.

This clonotype turned up a few times. This chain links TRBV6-4 with TRBJ2-3; 14 nucleotides match TRBD2. The J segment lost 0 bases and the V segment lost 6 bases, leaving 14 bases of the junction unmatched. Germline CDR1 reads MRHNA; CDR2 reads SNTAGT. The CDR3 runs to 20 residues. The CDR3 nucleotides are TGTGCCAGCAGAGACGGACTAGCGGGAGGATTATCACCTAGCACAGATACGCAGTATTTT. Amino acids: CASRDGLAGGLSPSTDTQYF.

Only a few counts were recorded for this clonotype. This chain joins TRBV20-1 and TRBJ1-2; D is possibly TRBD1 (5 bases). Germline V gene sequence: CDR1 DFQATT, CDR2 SNEGSKA (reference sequence). This CDR3 contains 13 residues. Trimming cost V 0 bases and J 4 bases, with 9 bases left between them. The CDR3 is CSAREPGPYGYTF. The CDR3 DNA reads TGCAGTGCTAGAGAACCGGGGCCCTATGGCTACACCTTC.